The next 18 T cell receptor beta chains were all read from a single sample in a study of T cell changes during pregnancy in multiple sclerosis. Sequenced by immunoSEQ multiplex PCR; TCRdb stores in-frame clones only, minus some. This sample has 29,000 or so clones; approximately 90% occur once, and the top ten carry 6.5% to 8.5%. The sample in question was CD8+ T cells from peripheral blood mononuclear cells, obtained in the second trimester of pregnancy. These receptors all come from a female donor with multiple sclerosis, enrolled in a pregnancy study.

The chain carries TRBV28 and TRBJ2-5; 7 bases line up with TRBD2. Looked up from germline, CDR1 is MDHEN and CDR2 is SYDVKM. The CDR3 is 16 amino acids. Trimming cost V 4 bases and J 3 bases; bases outside gene matches: 11. This chain's CDR3 is CASSWLAGGTKETQYF. The CDR3 bases are TGTGCCAGCAGTTGGTTAGCGGGCGGGACCAAAGAGACCCAGTACTTC.

The rearrangement joins TRBV19 to TRBJ2-7; 9 nucleotides line up with TRBD1. Germline CDR1 LNHDA, CDR2 SQIVND (reference sequence). The junction had 1 base not matched to a gene; V was cut back by 4 bases and J by 3 bases. CDR3 length: 13 amino acids. The CDR3 DNA sequence: TGTGCCAGTAGTACGGGACAGGGCTACGAGCAGTACTTC. Translation gives CASSTGQGYEQYF.

The gene calls are TRBV4-3 and TRBJ2-3; 12 bases match TRBD2. CDR3 length equals 16 residues. V gave up 1 base and J gave up 4 bases; unmatched junction bases: 3. Per germline, CDR1 LGHNA and CDR2 YSLEER. The CDR3 here is CASSQVTSGGADTQYF. The CDR3 DNA sequence: TGCGCCAGCAGCCAAGTGACTAGCGGGGGTGCAGATACGCAGTATTTT.

The rearrangement links TRBV2 to TRBJ2-2; weak D call: TRBD2 (6 bases). Trimming left V 5 bases short and J 4 bases short, with 20 bases between. The CDR3 contains 17 residues. Germline assignment: CDR1 SNHLY and CDR2 FYNNEI. For the CDR3, the DNA is TGTGCCAGCAGTCGACCGGGACTCCCCATAAGCACCGGGGAGCTGTTTTTT. Residues: CASSRPGLPISTGELFF.

V gene TRBV6-6 combines with J gene TRBJ2-1; D uncertain. V lost 6 bases, J lost 9 bases, and 9 bases lay in between. The CDR3 has 11 amino acids. CDR1 and CDR2 from the germline V gene are MNHNY and SVGAGI (reference sequence). The DNA of the CDR3 is TGTGCCAGCAGCCCCCAGGTTGAGCAGTTCTTC. The encoded protein is CASSPQVEQFF.

This clone was picked up one time. The chain has TRBV5-6 and TRBJ2-1; 7 bases agree with TRBD1. CDR1 SGHDT and CDR2 YYEEEE come from the germline V gene. Germline trimming cut 4 bases from V and 6 bases from J; bases unmatched to any gene: 7. The CDR3 is 14 amino acids. CDR3 region: CASSPGQSPNEQFF. The CDR3 bases are TGTGCCAGCAGCCCGGGACAGAGCCCCAATGAGCAGTTCTTC.

The rearrangement joins TRBV30 to TRBJ2-1; D might be TRBD2 (6 bases). The CDR3 covers 14 residues. Trimming cost V 1 base and J 6 bases, with 13 bases left between them. CDR1 is GTSNPN and CDR2 is SVGIG in the germline V gene (reference sequence). CDR3 nucleotides: TGTGCCTGGAGTGCGGGGGTCGACGGCAATGAGCAGTTCTTC. Protein sequence: CAWSAGVDGNEQFF. Full variable domain (rest looked up from reference TRBV30 and TRBJ2-1): SQTIHQWPATLVQPVGSPLSLECTVEGTSNPNLYWYRQAAGRGLQLLFYSVGIGQISSEVPQNLSASRPQDRQFILSSKKLLLSDSGFYLCAWSAGVDGNEQFFGPGTRLTVL.

The chain is built from TRBV4-3 and TRBJ2-7; possible D gene TRBD2, 5 bases. The CDR3 is 15 amino acids. Looked up from germline, CDR1 is LGHNA and CDR2 is YSLEER. The ends were cut back, 0 bases at V and 2 bases at J, with 11 bases in the middle. The CDR3 DNA is TGCGCCAGCAGCCAAGATACCGGGATGGCCTACGAGCAGTACTTC. This sequence encodes CASSQDTGMAYEQYF.

This chain joins TRBV7-8 and TRBJ2-2; D is possibly TRBD2 (7 bases). Trimming left V 6 bases short and J 5 bases short, with 16 bases between. The CDR3 is 15 amino acids. Per germline, CDR1 SGHVS and CDR2 FQNEAQ. CDR3 loop: CASRPSGGRTGELFF. Here the CDR3 DNA reads TGTGCCAGCAGACCCTCGGGGGGCCGGACCGGGGAGCTGTTTTTT.

The rearrangement joins TRBV28 to TRBJ1-5, with TRBD1 identical over 10 bases. V shed 6 bases and J 6 bases; nucleotides not matched to a gene: 8. This CDR3 contains 15 residues. Germline V CDR1 and CDR2: MDHEN, SYDVKM. CDR3 loop: CASRTRDRGSQPQHF. Here the CDR3 DNA reads TGTGCCAGCAGGACCCGGGACAGGGGAAGTCAGCCCCAGCATTTT.

The chain joins TRBV7-8 to TRBJ2-7, with 10 bases fitting TRBD1. CDR1 and CDR2 from the germline V gene are SGHVS and FQNEAQ. This CDR3 has 16 residues. V lost 1 base, J lost 3 bases, and 6 bases stayed unmatched. The CDR3 loop is CASSLGGTGANYEQYF. The CDR3 nucleotides are TGTGCCAGCAGCTTAGGCGGGACAGGGGCCAACTACGAGCAGTACTTC. The variable domain in full, with the rest retrieved from reference TRBV7-8 and TRBJ2-7, is GAGVSQSPRYKVAKRGQDVALRCDPISGHVSLFWYQQALGQGPEFLTYFQNEAQLDKSGLPSDRFFAERPEGSVSTLKIQRTQQEDSAVYLCASSLGGTGANYEQYFGPGTRLTVT.

V usage is TRBV15 and J usage is TRBJ2-3; D not resolved. The length of the CDR3 is 16 residues. From germline, CDR1 is LNHNV and CDR2 YYDKDF (reference sequence). V lost 4 bases, J lost 2 bases, and 16 bases lay in between. CDR3: CATSKIPELLTDTQYF. CDR3 nucleotide sequence: TGTGCCACCAGCAAGATCCCCGAGCTACTCACAGATACGCAGTATTTT.

V usage is TRBV7-8 and J usage is TRBJ2-7; 9 bases agree with TRBD1. CDR1 is SGHVS, CDR2 FQNEAQ, per germline. Trimming at V came to 5 bases and at J to 3 bases, leaving 11 bases not matched to a gene. The CDR3 runs to 16 residues. CDR3 sequence reads: CASSPGQGSSVYEQYF. The CDR3 bases are TGTGCCAGCAGCCCAGGACAGGGGTCATCTGTCTACGAGCAGTACTTC. Full variable domain (missing parts from reference TRBV7-8 and TRBJ2-7): GAGVSQSPRYKVAKRGQDVALRCDPISGHVSLFWYQQALGQGPEFLTYFQNEAQLDKSGLPSDRFFAERPEGSVSTLKIQRTQQEDSAVYLCASSPGQGSSVYEQYFGPGTRLTVT.

The chain couples TRBV11-3 to TRBJ2-3; the match to TRBD2 covers 8 bases. Trimming at V came to 3 bases and at J to 6 bases, leaving 8 bases not matched to a gene. The CDR3 contains 15 residues. Germline CDR1 and CDR2: SGHNT and YENEEA. This chain's CDR3 is CASSFFGGASDTQYF. The CDR3 bases are TGTGCCAGCAGCTTCTTCGGGGGGGCATCCGATACGCAGTATTTT.

V gene TRBV15 combines with J gene TRBJ2-1; 8 bases match TRBD2. With 1 base clipped from V and 6 bases from J, the junction kept 5 bases outside the gene matches. The germline V gene encodes CDR1 LNHNV and CDR2 YYDKDF (reference sequence). The CDR3 has 15 residues. CDR3 sequence reads: CATSRALAVSNEQFF. The CDR3 region has the DNA TGTGCCACCAGCAGAGCACTAGCGGTAAGCAATGAGCAGTTCTTC.

V usage is TRBV15 and J usage is TRBJ2-2, with D perhaps TRBD2 (7 bases). The germline CDR1 and CDR2 sequences are LNHNV and YYDKDF (reference sequence). The CDR3 loop spans 16 amino acids. With 0 bases removed from V and 4 bases from J, the gap between germline ends came to 12 bases. The CDR3 region has the DNA TGTGCCACCAGCAGAGATCGGGGGGCAGGCACCGGGGAGCTGTTTTTT. It translates to CATSRDRGAGTGELFF.

In its sample, this clone ranks as medium-sized. The V gene is TRBV4-1, the J gene TRBJ1-2; TRBD1 matches at 10 bases. The CDR3 consists of 15 residues. V dropped 3 bases and J dropped 5; count of bases not matched to a gene: 6. Germline V CDR1 and CDR2: MGHRA, YSYEKL. The DNA for the CDR3 is TGCGCCAGCAGCCATGGACAGGGGGAAGGGTATGGCTACACCTTC. Protein product: CASSHGQGEGYGYTF.

In its sample, this clone was seen a few times. CDR3 residues: CASSAGFLNYGYTF. CDR3 nucleotides: TGTGCCAGCAGTGCAGGGTTCCTGAACTATGGCTACACCTTC. The J gene is TRBJ1-2, the V gene TRBV27; maybe TRBD1 (5 bases). The germline CDR1 and CDR2 sequences are MNHEY and SMNVEV (reference sequence). This CDR3 spans 14 amino acids. With 5 bases removed from V and 2 bases from J, the gap between germline ends came to 12 bases.